Listed here are 27 T cell receptor beta chains from one sample, sequenced in a study of control samples from healthy donors and cancer patients. TCRdb's table, derived via immunoSEQ multiplex PCR, lists solely in-frame clones and lacks some. This sample carries over 120,000 clones, 85% to 95% of them seen once, and the ten largest clones take over 12%. The sequenced sample consisted of PBMCs. The receptors were sampled from a man aged 55 to 70 with colorectal cancer.

The chain carries TRBV15 and TRBJ2-7, with 7 bases aligning to TRBD2. CDR3 size: 15 residues. After removal of 5 bases from V and 3 bases from J, the junction contained 10 bases not matched to a gene. The germline gives CDR1 LNHNV, CDR2 YYDKDF (reference sequence). CDR3 coding DNA: TGTGCCACCAGCTCTCGTGGGAGGGCAGACTACGAGCAGTACTTC. This codes for CATSSRGRADYEQYF. The full variable domain, with the rest looked up from reference TRBV15 and TRBJ2-7, is DAMVIQNPRYQVTQFGKPVTLSCSQTLNHNVMYWYQQKSSQAPKLLFHYYDKDFNNEADTPDNFQSRRPNTSFCFLDIRSPGLGDTAMYLCATSSRGRADYEQYFGPGTRLTVT.

V usage is TRBV30 and J usage is TRBJ2-1; a possible D gene is TRBD2 (5 bases). V gave up 1 base and J gave up 4 bases, with 11 bases separating them. The germline CDR1 and CDR2 sequences are GTSNPN and SVGIG (reference sequence). This CDR3 has 14 amino acids. The CDR3 region has the DNA TGTGCCTGGAGTGGAATTGAGGGTTACAATGAGCAGTTCTTC. Translation gives CAWSGIEGYNEQFF.

The chain recombines TRBV14 with TRBJ2-5; tentative D call: TRBD2 (6 bases). The length of the CDR3 is 19 residues. Trimming shortened V by 0 bases and J by 4 bases, and 24 bases separated the two germline ends. Germline CDR1 is SGHDN and CDR2 is FVKESK. The CDR3 protein is CASSQEVKVFGQGGETQYF. In DNA form, the CDR3 reads TGTGCCAGCAGCCAAGAAGTTAAGGTGTTCGGGCAGGGAGGAGAGACCCAGTACTTC.

The chain is built from TRBV11-2 and TRBJ2-1, with 7 bases aligning to TRBD2. The V gene's germline CDR1 is SGHAT and CDR2 FQNNGV. This CDR3 comprises 15 residues. The V and J ends lost 2 bases and 7 bases, in that order; junction bases with no gene match: 8. The CDR3 bases are TGTGCCAGCAGCTTAACCAGCGGGGCTACTAATGAGCAGTTCTTC. This gives the protein CASSLTSGATNEQFF.

V usage is TRBV5-6 and J usage is TRBJ2-7; D is unresolved. This CDR3 region has 15 residues. Deletions cut 0 bases from V and 2 bases from J, with 12 bases between. Germline CDR1 reads SGHDT; CDR2 reads YYEEEE. The CDR3 region has the DNA TGTGCCAGCAGCTTGGATCCGCTCGCCCCCTACGAGCAGTACTTC. Its translation is CASSLDPLAPYEQYF.

CDR3 residues: CASSQGTGTYEQYF. CDR3 bases: TGTGCCAGCAGCCAGGGGACAGGGACCTACGAGCAGTACTTC. The chain links TRBV4-2 to TRBJ2-7; 9 nucleotides agree with TRBD1. Germline trimming cut 3 bases from V and 2 bases from J; bases unmatched to any gene: 2. This CDR3 contains 14 residues. CDR1 and CDR2 from the germline V gene are LGHNA and YNFKEQ.

V is TRBV10-3 and J is TRBJ1-2; TRBD1 matches at 9 bases. From germline, CDR1 is ENHRY and CDR2 SYGVKD. V lost 4 bases, J lost 8 bases, and 5 bases stayed unmatched. The length of the CDR3 is 13 residues. The CDR3 loop reads CAISVRTGDGYTF. For the CDR3, the DNA is TGTGCCATCAGTGTTAGGACAGGGGACGGCTACACCTTC.

The gene calls are TRBV10-3 and TRBJ1-1; D not resolved. The CDR3 has 14 residues. V lost 4 bases and J lost 1, with 10 bases in between. Germline assignment: CDR1 ENHRY and CDR2 SYGVKD. This CDR3 reads CAISGGSGNTEAFF. CDR3 nucleotides: TGTGCCATCAGTGGTGGCTCAGGGAACACTGAAGCTTTCTTT.

For the CDR3, the DNA is TGTGCCAGCAGTTCTAGGGTTACCGGGGAGCTGTTTTTT. The encoded protein is CASSSRVTGELFF. The chain has TRBV27 and TRBJ2-2; unclear D gene. Germline CDR1 and CDR2: MNHEY and SMNVEV (reference sequence). Trimming stripped 4 bases from V and 5 bases from J, with 8 bases between. The CDR3 consists of 13 residues.

The V gene is TRBV19, the J gene TRBJ1-2, with TRBD1 identical over 7 bases. Germline V gene lookup returns CDR1 LNHDA and CDR2 SQIVND (reference sequence). The CDR3 totals 14 residues. After removal of 7 bases from V and 4 bases from J, the junction contained 9 bases not matched to a gene. This CDR3 reads CASTRQGIGYGYTF. The CDR3 coding sequence is TGTGCCAGTACGAGACAGGGAATAGGCTATGGCTACACCTTC.

The chain combines TRBV19 with TRBJ1-2; D may be TRBD1 (6 bases). CDR3 length: 15 residues. V was pared by 4 bases and J by 4 bases, with 16 bases between. Looked up from germline, CDR1 is LNHDA and CDR2 is SQIVND (reference sequence). The CDR3 reads CASSRTRQVTYGYTF. The CDR3 nucleotides read TGTGCCAGTAGTAGGACCCGACAGGTAACCTATGGCTACACCTTC.

The CDR3 here is CAWRGSGNTEAFF. The DNA of the CDR3 is TGTGCCTGGAGGGGTTCCGGGAACACTGAAGCTTTCTTT. The chain is built from TRBV30 and TRBJ1-1; D is unresolved. Trimming pared 3 bases from V and 1 base from J, leaving 9 bases between. The CDR3 spans 13 residues. Germline assignment: CDR1 GTSNPN and CDR2 SVGIG (reference sequence).

The rearrangement uses TRBV18 and TRBJ2-1; D is unclear. The germline V and J ends were trimmed by 0 bases and 4 bases, with 10 bases remaining between them. Germline assignment: CDR1 KGHSH and CDR2 LQKENI. The CDR3 covers 15 residues. CDR3 region: CASSPPSATYNEQFF. DNA of the CDR3: TGTGCCAGCTCACCACCGTCAGCAACGTACAATGAGCAGTTCTTC.

The chain is built from TRBV18 and TRBJ2-7; D might be TRBD2 (5 bases). This CDR3 comprises 15 residues. Trimming took off 3 bases at V and 3 bases at J, with 15 bases between the two ends. Germline CDR1 KGHSH, CDR2 LQKENI. The CDR3 DNA sequence: TGTGCCAGCTCACCCCCCGAGCGGCCCTTCTACGAGCAGTACTTC. Its translation: CASSPPERPFYEQYF.

This chain connects TRBV5-1 to TRBJ2-7; the D is unclear. Germline CDR1 SGHRS, CDR2 YFSETQ. This CDR3 is built from 14 residues. Trimming cost V 4 bases and J 6 bases, with 17 bases left between them. CDR3: CASSTDLGPSEQYF. The CDR3 DNA reads as TGCGCCAGCAGCACCGACCTTGGGCCCTCCGAGCAGTACTTC.

The V call is TRBV6-5, the J call TRBJ2-7; 12 bases are a match to TRBD2. The germline V gene has CDR1 MNHEY and CDR2 SVGAGI. Trimming cost V 6 bases and J 0 bases; bases outside gene matches: 0. The CDR3 is 14 amino acids. CDR3 sequence (DNA): TGTGCCAGCAGACTAGCGGGGGGCTCCTACGAGCAGTACTTC. Its translation is CASRLAGGSYEQYF.

The chain couples TRBV12-3 or TRBV12-4 to TRBJ2-7; tentatively, D is TRBD2 (5 bases). Trimming stripped 4 bases from V and 2 bases from J, with 6 bases between. The CDR3 totals 12 residues. Written as DNA, the CDR3 is TGTGCCAGCAGTTCCGGGGCCTACGAGCAGTACTTC. This translates into CASSSGAYEQYF.

The chain joins TRBV6-5 to TRBJ1-3; the D is unclear. Trimming cost V 8 bases and J 0 bases, with 14 bases left between them. The CDR3 sequence is 15 residues long. Germline assignment: CDR1 MNHEY and CDR2 SVGAGI. The CDR3 coding sequence is TGTGCCAGCGAAGGGCAGCGCGACTCTGGAAACACCATATATTTT. Residues: CASEGQRDSGNTIYF.

The V call is TRBV6-6, the J call TRBJ1-1; unclear D gene. Trimming took 0 bases from V and 0 from J, leaving 8 bases between them. This CDR3 has 15 amino acids. The germline CDR1 and CDR2 sequences are MNHNY and SVGAGI (reference sequence). The CDR3 nucleotides read TGTGCCAGCAGTTACTCCCCGAGGATGAACACTGAAGCTTTCTTT. Translation gives CASSYSPRMNTEAFF.

The gene calls are TRBV25-1 and TRBJ2-3, with TRBD1 matching over 7 bases. CDR1 and CDR2 (germline): MGHDK, SYGVNS. V lost 5 bases to trimming and J lost 4 bases; unmatched junction nucleotides: 3. The CDR3 length is 13 residues. CDR3 DNA sequence: TGTGCCAGCAGTTGGACAGGAGCAGATACGCAGTATTTT. Encoded protein: CASSWTGADTQYF.

The chain has TRBV5-8 and TRBJ1-3, with D possibly TRBD1 on 5 matching bases. The ends were cut back, 0 bases at V and 0 bases at J, with 13 bases in the middle. The CDR3 runs 17 residues. Germline CDR1 and CDR2: SGHTS and YDEGEE. The CDR3 reads CASSLGGDWPSGNTIYF. CDR3 nucleotides: TGTGCCAGCAGCTTGGGAGGGGACTGGCCCTCTGGAAACACCATATATTTT.

The chain joins TRBV10-3 to TRBJ1-6; D perhaps matches TRBD1 (5 bases). The germline V gene encodes CDR1 ENHRY and CDR2 SYGVKD. With 3 bases removed from V and 10 bases from J, the gap between germline ends came to 16 bases. The CDR3 contains 15 residues. The DNA for the CDR3 is TGTGCCATCAGTGAATCGTTCGACAGTCCCTCACCCCTCCACTTT. Translated, it gives CAISESFDSPSPLHF.

Only one count was recorded for this clone. The chain is built from TRBV6-5 and TRBJ1-4; maybe TRBD1 (5 bases). The CDR3 sequence is 16 residues long. CDR1 MNHEY and CDR2 SVGAGI come from the germline V gene. Trimming shortened V by 0 bases and J by 8 bases, and 16 bases separated the two germline ends. This chain's CDR3 is CASSYSKGARGEKLFF. The CDR3 region has the DNA TGTGCCAGCAGTTACTCGAAAGGGGCGCGAGGGGAAAAACTGTTTTTT.

This clone was found a few times. The chain joins TRBV7-9 to TRBJ2-2, with D unclear. In germline, CDR1 is SEHNR, CDR2 FQNEAQ (reference sequence). CDR3 length: 13 residues. The V end lost 5 bases, the J end lost 4 bases, and 8 bases lay between the germline ends. CDR3 coding DNA: TGTGCCAGCAGCGAACTACCCACCGGGGAGCTGTTTTTT. It yields the protein CASSELPTGELFF.

The chain uses TRBV19 and TRBJ2-3; TRBD2 agrees at 7 bases. The CDR3 runs 17 residues. V lost 2 bases, J lost 2 bases, and 10 bases stayed unmatched. Germline V gene sequence: CDR1 LNHDA, CDR2 SQIVND (reference sequence). The CDR3, as DNA: TGTGCCAGTAGTATAAGCGCTAGCGGTGGCCTCACAGATACGCAGTATTTT. Its protein is CASSISASGGLTDTQYF. The whole variable domain, filled in from reference TRBV19 and TRBJ2-3, reads DGGITQSPKYLFRKEGQNVTLSCEQNLNHDAMYWYRQDPGQGLRLIYYSQIVNDFQKGDIAEGYSVSREKKESFPLTVTSAQKNPTAFYLCASSISASGGLTDTQYFGPGTRLTVL.

This chain joins TRBV6-5 and TRBJ1-2; D is uncertain. V was clipped by 7 bases and J by 4 bases, with 10 bases between them. This CDR3 has 12 amino acids. Germline CDR1 MNHEY, CDR2 SVGAGI. The CDR3 spells CASKRVGYGYTF. As DNA, the CDR3 is TGTGCCAGCAAGCGGGTTGGCTATGGCTACACCTTC.

V and J are TRBV12-3 or TRBV12-4 and TRBJ1-2; a possible D gene is TRBD1 (6 bases). The CDR3 totals 11 residues. The ends were cut back, 7 bases at V and 8 bases at J, with 11 bases in the middle. As DNA, the CDR3 is TGTGCCAGCACTTCAGGGGAAGGCTACACCTTC. It is translated as CASTSGEGYTF.